The 20 T cell receptor beta chains presented below share a single source sample, sequenced in a study of early T cells in non-severe SARS-CoV-2 infection. TCRdb recomputed calls from the 5' RACE reads with MiXCR, one row per CDR3 protein. This table holds under 90,000 distinct CDR3 sequences, around 15% found once. The source material was whole blood. The receptors shown here come from an adult who was a healthcare worker with PCR-confirmed SARS-CoV-2 infection or an uninfected control (not recorded which).

This CDR3 reads CASSPNGASSYNEQFF. CDR3 bases: TGTGCCAGCAGCCCGAACGGGGCCAGCTCCTACAATGAGCAGTTCTTC. This chain links TRBV7-9 with TRBJ2-1, with D possibly being TRBD1 or TRBD2 (5 bases each). The germline V gene has CDR1 SEHNR and CDR2 FQNEAQ (reference sequence). Trimming cost V 5 bases and J 0 bases, with 14 bases left between them. The CDR3 length is 16 residues.

The chain couples TRBV28 to TRBJ1-4; 7 bases match TRBD1. The CDR3 is 19 residues long. With 3 bases clipped from V and 3 bases from J, the junction kept 16 bases outside the gene matches. Looked up from germline, CDR1 is MDHEN and CDR2 is SYDVKM. CDR3: CASSLLGRGKGLANEKLFF. Here the CDR3 DNA reads TGTGCCAGCAGTTTGCTTGGCAGGGGGAAAGGGCTGGCTAATGAAAAACTGTTTTTT.

This clonotype was counted ten times or more. The chain uses TRBV15 and TRBJ1-5, with D uncertain. Germline V gene data show CDR1 as LNHNV and CDR2 as YYDKDF (reference sequence). The CDR3 is made up of 14 amino acids. The V end was cut by 0 bases, the J end by 4 bases, with 7 bases between. The CDR3 DNA reads TGTGCCACCAGCAGAGAGGTTAGAAATCAGCCCCAGCATTTT. It translates to CATSREVRNQPQHF.

The rearrangement links TRBV28 to TRBJ2-7; TRBD1 is a possible D gene (6 bases). The V end lost 5 bases, the J end lost 2 bases, and 13 bases lay between the germline ends. Germline V gives CDR1 MDHEN, CDR2 SYDVKM. The CDR3 has 14 residues. The CDR3 spells CASSGQTIPYEQYF. The CDR3 nucleotides are TGTGCCAGCAGTGGACAGACGATACCCTACGAGCAGTACTTC. The full variable domain, rest sourced from reference TRBV28 and TRBJ2-7, is DVKVTQSSRYLVKRTGEKVFLECVQDMDHENMFWYRQDPGLGLRLIYFSYDVKMKEKGDIPEGYSVSREKKERFSLILESASTNQTSMYLCASSGQTIPYEQYFGPGTRLTVT.

This clonotype was found many times. The chain couples TRBV18 to TRBJ1-4; TRBD1 might be the D (6 bases). Germline V CDR1 and CDR2: KGHSH, LQKENI. Trimming removed 3 bases at V and 8 bases at J, with 16 bases between. The CDR3 runs to 15 residues. Written as DNA, the CDR3 is TGTGCCAGCTCACCCCCCGGGGGGGGGCGAGAAAAACTGTTTTTT. Encoded protein: CASSPPGGGREKLFF. The complete variable domain, with remaining parts taken from reference TRBV18 and TRBJ1-4, reads NAGVMQNPRHLVRRRGQEARLRCSPMKGHSHVYWYRQLPEEGLKFMVYLQKENIIDESGMPKERFSAEFPKEGPSILRIQQVVRGDSAAYFCASSPPGGGREKLFFGSGTQLSVL.

The sample holds many counts of this clonotype. The J gene is TRBJ2-2, the V gene TRBV10-3; D perhaps matches TRBD2 (6 bases). Germline V gene sequence: CDR1 ENHRY, CDR2 SYGVKD. Trimming shortened V by 8 bases and J by 0 bases, and 13 bases separated the two germline ends. The CDR3 runs 15 residues. DNA for the CDR3: TGTGCCATCGGGGGGAGACGCACGAACACCGGGGAGCTGTTTTTT. This encodes CAIGGRRTNTGELFF.

Ten or more counts support this clonotype. V gene TRBV5-1 combines with J gene TRBJ2-1; TRBD2 aligns across 8 bases. The CDR3 consists of 16 residues. Germline CDR1 and CDR2: SGHRS and YFSETQ. The V segment lost 2 bases and the J segment 7 bases; nucleotides outside the gene matches: 11. The CDR3 loop reads CASSLAPGLVLNEQFF. The CDR3, as DNA: TGCGCCAGCAGCTTAGCTCCGGGACTAGTGTTGAATGAGCAGTTCTTC.

J is TRBJ2-3 and V is TRBV3-1, with TRBD2 matching over 7 bases. The CDR3 contains 17 residues. After removal of 0 bases from V and 4 bases from J, the junction contained 10 bases not matched to a gene. Per germline, CDR1 LGHDT and CDR2 YNNKEL (reference sequence). CDR3 amino acids: CASSQDPSGGTADTQYF. DNA of the CDR3: TGTGCCAGCAGCCAAGATCCCTCGGGGGGAACCGCAGATACGCAGTATTTT.

There are a few counts of this clonotype. J is TRBJ2-2 and V is TRBV11-3; no firm D call. The CDR3 contains 14 residues. V dropped 4 bases and J dropped 1 base, with 7 bases sitting between them. Germline V gene sequence: CDR1 SGHNT, CDR2 YENEEA. The CDR3 sequence: CASSSTVNTGELFF. The CDR3 DNA is TGTGCCAGCAGCTCAACAGTGAACACCGGGGAGCTGTTTTTT.

In its sample, this clonotype was seen a few times. CDR3 sequence (DNA): TGTGCCAGCAGTGACACAGGGCCAGGGGGGAATGAGCAGTTCTTC. This codes for CASSDTGPGGNEQFF. The J gene is TRBJ2-1, the V gene TRBV6-5; tentatively, D is TRBD1 (7 bases). Deletions cut 5 bases from V and 7 bases from J, with 18 bases between. The CDR3 consists of 15 residues. CDR1 MNHEY and CDR2 SVGAGI come from the germline V gene.

This clonotype was recorded many times. This chain connects TRBV12-3 or TRBV12-4 to TRBJ1-1; perhaps TRBD1 as D (6 bases). The V gene lost 5 bases and the J gene lost 0 bases, with 7 bases spanning the gap. The length of the CDR3 is 13 residues. The chain's CDR3 is CASSTGMNTEAFF. The CDR3 DNA sequence: TGTGCCAGCAGTACAGGGATGAACACTGAAGCTTTCTTT.

The chain has TRBV10-3 and TRBJ2-5, with no clear D. The CDR3 totals 15 residues. Between the trimmed V and J ends, which lost 6 bases and 5 bases, there was a span of 19 bases. CDR1 is ENHRY, CDR2 SYGVKD, per germline. The CDR3 bases are TGTGCCATCAGGGCCACCGGGCCGGCCGCGGAGACCCAGTACTTC. Protein sequence: CAIRATGPAAETQYF.

This clonotype was seen at least ten times. The V call is TRBV6-1, the J call TRBJ1-5; D gene uncertain. V lost 8 bases, J lost 1 base, and 6 bases lay in between. The CDR3 contains 12 residues. CDR1 is MNHNS, CDR2 SASEGT, per germline. Here the CDR3 reads CASRGSNQPQHF. The CDR3 coding sequence is TGTGCCAGCCGCGGAAGCAATCAGCCCCAGCATTTT.

This clonotype was seen many times. CDR3 nucleotides: TGTGCCAGCAGCTTAGTAGGTGGGGGAAGCATTCAGTACTTC. This codes for CASSLVGGGSIQYF. The genes are TRBV7-9 and TRBJ2-4, with D perhaps given as TRBD1 or TRBD2 (5 bases each). CDR3 length: 14 residues. V was pared by 1 base and J by 9 bases, with 13 bases between. In germline, CDR1 is SEHNR, CDR2 FQNEAQ (reference sequence).

This clonotype was seen a few times. The rearrangement joins TRBV10-2 to TRBJ1-2; D is unresolved. CDR1 WSHSY and CDR2 SAAADI come from the germline V gene. Trimming left V 5 bases short and J 0 bases short, with 7 bases between. CDR3 length equals 13 residues. CDR3 bases: TGCGCCAGCAGTCCATCGGCTAACTATGGCTACACCTTC. Translated: CASSPSANYGYTF.

This rearrangement joins TRBV29-1 to TRBJ2-5, with 7 bases lining up with TRBD2. Germline trimming cut 5 bases from V and 1 base from J; bases unmatched to any gene: 10. The CDR3 extends over 15 amino acids. Per the germline V gene, CDR1 is SQVTM and CDR2 is ANQGSEA. The CDR3 bases are TGCAGCGTTACCTTGTCGGGGGGTACCCAAGAGACCCAGTACTTC. It specifies CSVTLSGGTQETQYF.

This clonotype was observed at least ten times. The chain links TRBV11-2 to TRBJ2-5; 7 nucleotides match TRBD1. CDR1 and CDR2 (germline): SGHAT, FQNNGV. The J segment lost 1 base and the V segment lost 5 bases, leaving 7 bases of the junction unmatched. The CDR3 is made up of 15 amino acids. The CDR3 DNA reads as TGTGCCAGCAGCAACTCGGCAGGGGGCCAAGAGACCCAGTACTTC. Translated: CASSNSAGGQETQYF.

This clonotype appeared many times. This sequence joins TRBV4-1 and TRBJ2-7; TRBD1 is a possible D gene (6 bases). The V end lost 5 bases, the J end lost 4 bases, and 15 bases lay between the germline ends. The CDR3 has 14 amino acids. CDR1 MGHRA and CDR2 YSYEKL come from the germline V gene. CDR3 protein: CASSSTKQGYEQYF. CDR3 bases: TGCGCCAGCAGCTCGACAAAACAGGGTTACGAGCAGTACTTC.

The V call is TRBV5-1, the J call TRBJ1-4, with D perhaps TRBD1 (5 bases). Germline CDR1 reads SGHRS; CDR2 reads YFSETQ. The CDR3 length is 13 residues. Trimming removed 3 bases from V and 8 bases from J, with 11 bases in between. The CDR3 sequence: CASSSGGPEKLFF. The CDR3 bases are TGCGCCAGCAGCTCGGGGGGTCCCGAAAAACTGTTTTTT.

The chain has TRBV28 and TRBJ1-3; D is ambiguous. This CDR3 region has 14 residues. The germline V gene encodes CDR1 MDHEN and CDR2 SYDVKM. Trimming removed 4 bases from V and 4 bases from J, with 11 bases in between. This CDR3 is CASSSSRLGNTIYF. The CDR3 bases are TGTGCCAGCAGTTCGTCCCGGTTGGGAAACACCATATATTTT.